These 26 T cell receptor beta chains originate from one sample sequenced in a study of blood T cell repertoires in COVID-19. Some clones are missing from TCRdb's copy, which holds only in-frame ones; the method was immunoSEQ multiplex PCR. The sample has about half a million clones; approximately 85% are singletons. The material sequenced was peripheral blood. Receptors originate from a human donor in a cohort sampled during active COVID-19.

The genes are TRBV28 and TRBJ2-7; TRBD1 aligns across 10 bases. Germline CDR1 and CDR2: MDHEN and SYDVKM. The CDR3 consists of 14 residues. V trimming: 2 bases; J trimming: 7 bases; junction bases outside the gene matches: 5. CDR3 residues: CASSLGTGVGEQYF. CDR3 bases: TGTGCCAGCAGTTTAGGGACAGGGGTGGGGGAGCAGTACTTC.

As concerns this clone: Other DNA sequences in the sample encode the same CDR3. V gene TRBV5-1 combines with J gene TRBJ1-2; D is uncertain. This CDR3 contains 14 residues. CDR1 is SGHRS, CDR2 YFSETQ, per germline. Trimming shortened V by 0 bases and J by 2 bases, and 8 bases separated the two germline ends. The DNA of the CDR3 is TGCGCCAGCAGCTTGGCTGAGGGAAACTATGGCTACACCTTC. Protein: CASSLAEGNYGYTF. Filled out from reference TRBV5-1 and TRBJ1-2, the complete variable domain reads KAGVTQTPRYLIKTRGQQVTLSCSPISGHRSVSWYQQTPGQGLQFLFEYFSETQRNKGNFPGRFSGRQFSNSRSEMNVSTLELGDSALYLCASSLAEGNYGYTFGSGTRLTVV.

The chain links TRBV11-1 to TRBJ2-5; 9 bases align to TRBD1. There are 15 residues in the CDR3. J was trimmed by 2 bases and V by 5 bases; bases with no gene match: 6. Germline CDR1 reads SGHAT; CDR2 reads FQDESV (reference sequence). The CDR3 coding sequence is TGTGCCAGCAGCCGACAGGGGGTCCCTCAAGAGACCCAGTACTTC. This sequence encodes CASSRQGVPQETQYF.

The count of this clone is one. The sample carries other DNA sequences with the same CDR3. The gene calls are TRBV30 and TRBJ1-1; TRBD1 matches 8 bases. J was trimmed by 4 bases and V by 5 bases; bases with no gene match: 3. This CDR3 comprises 12 residues. Germline CDR1 GTSNPN, CDR2 SVGIG (reference sequence). The CDR3 protein is CAWSTGATEAFF. CDR3 in DNA: TGTGCCTGGTCGACAGGGGCCACTGAAGCTTTCTTT.

The gene calls are TRBV30 and TRBJ2-7, with D possibly being TRBD2 (6 bases). The CDR3 has 14 amino acids. Per the germline V gene, CDR1 is GTSNPN and CDR2 is SVGIG (reference sequence). Trimming cost V 6 bases and J 2 bases, with 17 bases left between them. CDR3 in amino acids: CACDPGLVTYEQYF. DNA of the CDR3: TGTGCCTGCGATCCGGGACTGGTTACCTACGAGCAGTACTTC.

The chain employs TRBV19 and TRBJ1-4; 10 bases are a match to TRBD1. Germline V lookup: CDR1 LNHDA, CDR2 SQIVND (reference sequence). V was pared by 2 bases and J by 5 bases, with 5 bases of the junction left unmatched. The CDR3 spans 16 residues. Here the CDR3 reads CASSIMLGQGNEKLFF. The DNA of the CDR3 is TGTGCCAGTAGTATAATGTTGGGACAGGGGAATGAAAAACTGTTTTTT. Combining the CDR3 with reference TRBV19 and TRBJ1-4 gives the whole variable domain DGGITQSPKYLFRKEGQNVTLSCEQNLNHDAMYWYRQDPGQGLRLIYYSQIVNDFQKGDIAEGYSVSREKKESFPLTVTSAQKNPTAFYLCASSIMLGQGNEKLFFGSGTQLSVL.

This chain links TRBV5-1 with TRBJ1-2; no firm D call. Germline assignment: CDR1 SGHRS and CDR2 YFSETQ. V dropped 2 bases and J dropped 2 bases, with 10 bases sitting between them. The CDR3 has 14 amino acids. The CDR3 spells CASSFTTQNYGYTF. Here the CDR3 DNA reads TGCGCCAGCAGCTTTACGACACAAAACTATGGCTACACCTTC.

The rearrangement joins TRBV28 to TRBJ1-4; 10 positions match TRBD1. Per the germline V gene, CDR1 is MDHEN and CDR2 is SYDVKM. The length of the CDR3 is 15 residues. The J segment lost 8 bases and the V segment lost 4 bases, leaving 7 bases of the junction unmatched. CDR3 DNA sequence: TGTGCCAGCAGTTCCCGGGACAGGGGAGGAGAAAAACTGTTTTTT. Its translation: CASSSRDRGGEKLFF.

Details on this clone: Additional DNA sequences in this sample encode the identical CDR3. The chain combines TRBV30 with TRBJ2-1; no clear D. Trimming took off 2 bases at V and 4 bases at J, with 6 bases between the two ends. The CDR3 consists of 12 residues. Per germline, CDR1 GTSNPN and CDR2 SVGIG (reference sequence). This CDR3 reads CAWSLLYNEQFF. For the CDR3, the DNA is TGTGCCTGGAGTTTACTTTACAATGAGCAGTTCTTC.

The chain employs TRBV5-4 and TRBJ2-3; TRBD2 might be the D (5 bases). Trimming stripped 6 bases from V and 3 bases from J, with 29 bases between. The CDR3 sequence is 19 residues long. Germline V gene lookup returns CDR1 SGHNT and CDR2 YYREEE (reference sequence). In DNA form, the CDR3 reads TGTGCCAGCACCAACGGGGAGTGGGGTTCTCCCGCCCCAACAGATACGCAGTATTTT. This translates into CASTNGEWGSPAPTDTQYF. The full variable domain, rest sourced from reference TRBV5-4 and TRBJ2-3, is ETGVTQSPTHLIKTRGQQVTLRCSSQSGHNTVSWYQQALGQGPQFIFQYYREEENGRGNFPPRFSGLQFPNYSSELNVNALELDDSALYLCASTNGEWGSPAPTDTQYFGPGTRLTVL.

The V gene is TRBV4-3, the J gene TRBJ2-3, with 8 bases identical to TRBD1. Germline V lookup: CDR1 LGHNA, CDR2 YSLEER. The CDR3 spans 17 residues. With V trimmed by 4 bases and J by 3 bases, 12 bases remained unmatched. CDR3 region: CASSPQGTGGRTDTQYF. CDR3 nucleotides: TGCGCCAGCAGCCCCCAGGGCACAGGGGGACGGACAGATACGCAGTATTTT.

The chain uses TRBV5-1 and TRBJ1-1; tentatively, D is TRBD1 (6 bases). Germline V gives CDR1 SGHRS, CDR2 YFSETQ. CDR3 length equals 16 residues. Trimming took 3 bases from V and 8 from J, leaving 23 bases between them. DNA for the CDR3: TGCGCCAGCAGCTGGACCACATTACAGGGTTGGGGGGAAGCTTTCTTT. This gives the protein CASSWTTLQGWGEAFF. The variable domain in full, with the rest retrieved from reference TRBV5-1 and TRBJ1-1, is KAGVTQTPRYLIKTRGQQVTLSCSPISGHRSVSWYQQTPGQGLQFLFEYFSETQRNKGNFPGRFSGRQFSNSRSEMNVSTLELGDSALYLCASSWTTLQGWGEAFFGQGTRLTVV.

The chain carries TRBV11-3 and TRBJ2-7, with 7 positions matching TRBD1. The CDR3 extends over 13 amino acids. V dropped 2 bases and J dropped 12; count of bases not matched to a gene: 10. Germline CDR1 SGHNT, CDR2 YENEEA. CDR3 sequence reads: CASSLRQGSPPYF. The CDR3 coding sequence is TGTGCCAGCAGCTTAAGACAGGGTTCTCCCCCGTACTTC.

The chain is built from TRBV6-5 and TRBJ2-1; tentative D call: TRBD2 (6 bases). Germline V gives CDR1 MNHEY, CDR2 SVGAGI. The V and J ends lost 8 bases and 10 bases respectively, with 12 bases between them. The CDR3 has 11 residues. The CDR3 loop is CASWREREQFF. The CDR3 bases are TGTGCCAGCTGGAGGGAACGGGAGCAGTTCTTC.

This chain links TRBV7-8 with TRBJ1-1; D possibly corresponds to TRBD1 (5 bases). Germline assignment: CDR1 SGHVS and CDR2 FQNEAQ. V was shortened by 0 bases and J by 1 base, with 21 bases between the two germline ends. The CDR3 has 19 residues. This CDR3 reads CASSLAFSDTVRRNTEAFF. As DNA, the CDR3 is TGTGCCAGCAGCTTAGCCTTCTCGGACACGGTAAGAAGGAACACTGAAGCTTTCTTT. The complete variable domain, with remaining parts taken from reference TRBV7-8 and TRBJ1-1, reads GAGVSQSPRYKVAKRGQDVALRCDPISGHVSLFWYQQALGQGPEFLTYFQNEAQLDKSGLPSDRFFAERPEGSVSTLKIQRTQQEDSAVYLCASSLAFSDTVRRNTEAFFGQGTRLTVV.

The chain is built from TRBV5-1 and TRBJ2-3; 9 bases are a match to TRBD1. J lost 0 bases, V lost 4 bases, and 12 bases had no gene match. Germline V lookup: CDR1 SGHRS, CDR2 YFSETQ. The length of the CDR3 is 18 residues. The CDR3 is CASSGTGTGPGSTDTQYF. The CDR3 DNA reads TGCGCCAGCAGCGGTACCGGGACAGGGCCCGGTAGCACAGATACGCAGTATTTT.

This chain uses TRBV24-1 with TRBJ2-2; 7 bases are a match to TRBD1. V was pared by 9 bases and J by 1 base, with 10 bases of the junction left unmatched. CDR1 and CDR2 from the germline V gene are KGHDR and SFDVKD. CDR3 size: 16 residues. CDR3 in amino acids: CATQRTGDLNTGELFF. CDR3 DNA sequence: TGTGCCACCCAGCGAACAGGGGATCTGAACACCGGGGAGCTGTTTTTT.

This chain connects TRBV7-9 to TRBJ2-1; 9 nucleotides match TRBD2. Germline loops: CDR1 SEHNR, CDR2 FQNEAQ (reference sequence). V dropped 4 bases and J dropped 10; count of bases not matched to a gene: 11. This CDR3 region has 15 residues. The CDR3 is CASSSLAGTSLEQFF. CDR3 DNA: TGTGCCAGCAGCTCCCTAGCGGGGACCAGCCTCGAGCAGTTCTTC.

This clone was seen just once. This chain joins TRBV7-3 and TRBJ1-2; D might be TRBD1 (5 bases). Germline CDR1 reads SGHTA; CDR2 reads FQGTGA. V was cut by 3 bases and J by 4 bases, with 15 bases left in between. The CDR3 runs to 15 residues. The CDR3 DNA sequence: TGTGCCAGCAGCTTTTCCCGAGGACAAGTCTATGGCTACACCTTC. This translates into CASSFSRGQVYGYTF.

The chain couples TRBV30 to TRBJ2-7; TRBD1 agrees at 9 bases. This CDR3 is built from 15 residues. Germline trimming cut 0 bases from V and 3 bases from J; bases unmatched to any gene: 6. The V gene's germline CDR1 is GTSNPN and CDR2 SVGIG (reference sequence). CDR3 coding DNA: TGTGCCTGGAGTGTGATGGGACAGGGAGACTACGAGCAGTACTTC. Encoded protein: CAWSVMGQGDYEQYF.

The CDR3 is CATSRDWTDSNQPQHF. The CDR3 region has the DNA TGTGCCACCAGCAGAGACTGGACAGATAGCAATCAGCCCCAGCATTTT. V gene TRBV15 combines with J gene TRBJ1-5, with TRBD1 as a possible D gene (6 bases). The CDR3 is 16 residues long. V was trimmed by 0 bases and J by 0 bases, leaving 9 bases between them. CDR1 and CDR2 (germline): LNHNV, YYDKDF (reference sequence).

The genes are TRBV7-2 and TRBJ2-7, with TRBD2 matching 9 bases. Trimming at V came to 1 base and at J to 2 bases, leaving 9 bases not matched to a gene. The CDR3 is 17 residues long. In germline, CDR1 is SGHTA, CDR2 FQGNSA. The CDR3 bases are TGTGCCAGCAGCTTAGTGACTAGCGGAACCCCCCCCTACGAGCAGTACTTC. It specifies CASSLVTSGTPPYEQYF.

The V gene is TRBV7-9, the J gene TRBJ1-2; 9 bases match TRBD1. The germline V gene has CDR1 SEHNR and CDR2 FQNEAQ (reference sequence). The V segment lost 5 bases and the J segment 8 bases; nucleotides outside the gene matches: 9. The CDR3 sequence is 14 residues long. The CDR3 is CASSPLGQGQGYTF. The CDR3 region has the DNA TGTGCCAGCAGCCCTCTCGGACAGGGGCAAGGCTACACCTTC.

The genes are TRBV4-2 and TRBJ1-3; 8 nucleotides match TRBD1. This CDR3 spans 17 amino acids. Germline V CDR1 and CDR2: LGHNA, YNFKEQ. The J segment lost 8 bases and the V segment lost 1 base, leaving 13 bases of the junction unmatched. CDR3 sequence reads: CASSQGVVTGAGYTIYF. The CDR3, as DNA: TGTGCCAGCAGCCAAGGTGTGGTGACAGGGGCGGGATACACCATATATTTT.

This chain uses TRBV30 with TRBJ1-6, with D unclear. V was cut by 2 bases and J by 7 bases, with 9 bases left in between. The length of the CDR3 is 13 residues. The germline V gene has CDR1 GTSNPN and CDR2 SVGIG (reference sequence). In DNA, the CDR3 is TGTGCCTGGAGTAGGCGGGGAAATTCACCCCTCCACTTT. Translation: CAWSRRGNSPLHF. Using reference TRBV30 and TRBJ1-6 for the parts outside the CDR3, the full variable domain is SQTIHQWPATLVQPVGSPLSLECTVEGTSNPNLYWYRQAAGRGLQLLFYSVGIGQISSEVPQNLSASRPQDRQFILSSKKLLLSDSGFYLCAWSRRGNSPLHFGNGTRLTVT.

Notes on this clone: The sample has other DNA sequences that encode this CDR3 too. The CDR3 nucleotides read TGCGCCAGCAGCTGGGGGACAGGCGGTAATTCACCCCTCCACTTT. This gives the protein CASSWGTGGNSPLHF. This chain joins TRBV5-1 and TRBJ1-6, with TRBD1 matching 8 bases. Germline V gives CDR1 SGHRS, CDR2 YFSETQ. J was trimmed by 6 bases and V by 3 bases; bases with no gene match: 5. This CDR3 contains 15 residues.